A selection of T cell receptor beta chains follows, all from one sample in a study of patients and donors after allogeneic stem cell transplantation. One entry per CDR3 protein, called by TCRdb with MiXCR from the RT-PCR reads. There are about 960,000 distinct CDR3 sequences in the sample; more than 15% occur only once, and around 6% lies in the top ten. The sequenced sample consisted of blood, either unsorted or a sorted T cell fraction (not recorded which). These receptors all stem from a human donor who was either an allogeneic HSCT recipient or a stem cell or donor lymphocyte infusion donor (not recorded which). It is not recorded whose cells these are; they may come from a transplant donor. The CDR3 runs from the conserved cysteine through the conserved F or W. A D gene is named only where the DNA matches it firmly. Size is stated for part of the rows, as once, few or many counts, or as a class when the clone is expanded.

v_gene	d_gene	j_gene	abundance	CDR3aa	CDR3nt
TRBV7-6	TRBD2	TRBJ2-1	NA	CASSLGLAGLPYNEQFF	TGTGCCAGCAGCCTGGGACTAGCGGGGTTACCCTACAATGAGCAGTTCTTC
TRBV3-1	TRBD2	TRBJ2-3	few	CASSWGSGRRTDTQYF	TGTGCCAGCAGCTGGGGTAGCGGGAGAAGGACAGATACGCAGTATTTT
TRBV7-9	TRBD1	TRBJ2-3	NA	CASSRKQGADTQYF	TGTGCCAGCAGCCGCAAACAGGGGGCAGATACGCAGTATTTT
TRBV29-1	TRBD1	TRBJ1-2	NA	CSVETGDGGYTF	TGCAGCGTAGAGACAGGGGATGGCGGCTACACCTTC
TRBV4-2	NA	TRBJ2-2	NA	CASSHSRGFDTGELFF	TGTGCCAGCAGCCACTCGAGGGGGTTCGACACCGGGGAGCTGTTTTTT
TRBV20-1	NA	TRBJ2-7	NA	CSARDLAKSSYEQYF	TGCAGTGCTAGAGATTTAGCTAAGAGCTCCTACGAGCAGTACTTC
TRBV11-3	TRBD2	TRBJ2-1	once	CASSLGTSGRIEQFF	TGTGCCAGCAGCCTGGGGACTAGCGGGAGAATTGAGCAGTTCTTC
TRBV6-1	TRBD2	TRBJ2-5	few	CASPALAGGLLQETQYF	TGTGCCAGCCCGGCCCTAGCGGGGGGCTTACTCCAAGAGACCCAGTACTTC
TRBV7-8	NA	TRBJ1-5	NA	CASSLIYSNQPQHF	TGTGCCAGCAGCTTAATCTATAGCAATCAGCCCCAGCATTTT
TRBV7-3	NA	TRBJ2-1	few	CASSLSEGRKINEQFF	TGTGCCAGCAGCTTAAGTGAGGGGCGCAAGATCAATGAGCAGTTCTTC
TRBV4-3	TRBD2	TRBJ2-4	NA	CASSQGIAGATGIQYF	TGCGCCAGCAGCCAAGGAATAGCGGGGGCCACCGGCATTCAGTACTTC
TRBV14	NA	TRBJ2-1	few	CASSQDHGYNEQFF	TGTGCCAGCAGCCAAGATCACGGCTACAATGAGCAGTTCTTC
TRBV29-1	NA	TRBJ1-2	NA	CSVAEKGNYGYTF	TGCAGCGTTGCGGAAAAGGGCAACTATGGCTACACCTTC
TRBV20-1	TRBD2	TRBJ2-1	NA	CSARDSQRGDNEQFF	TGCAGTGCTAGAGATAGCCAGCGGGGCGACAATGAGCAGTTCTTC
TRBV7-2	TRBD2	TRBJ2-3	NA	CASSWRGGLTDTQYF	TGTGCCAGCAGCTGGCGGGGGGGCTTGACAGATACGCAGTATTTT
TRBV12-3/TRBV12-4	NA	TRBJ2-1	NA	CASSKDNLAYNEQFF	TGTGCCAGCAGTAAGGACAACTTGGCCTACAATGAGCAGTTCTTC
TRBV2	NA	TRBJ2-3	many	CASSEYTQYF	TGTGCCAGCAGTGAGTATACGCAGTATTTT
TRBV12-3/TRBV12-4	TRBD2	TRBJ2-2	NA	CASSLRGVSGTSGSFTGELFF	TGTGCCAGCAGTTTACGGGGGGTCTCGGGCACTAGCGGGAGTTTCACCGGGGAGCTGTTTTTT
TRBV12-3/TRBV12-4	TRBD1	TRBJ2-7	many	CASRSDREARNYEQYF	TGTGCCAGCAGATCGGACAGGGAGGCGAGAAATTACGAGCAGTACTTC
TRBV28	TRBD1	TRBJ1-4	NA	CASSGTGGLDEKLFF	TGTGCCAGCAGCGGGACAGGGGGCTTGGATGAAAAACTGTTTTTT
TRBV25-1	NA	TRBJ1-1	few	CASSESPSTEAFF	TGTGCCAGCAGTGAATCCCCGAGCACTGAAGCTTTCTTT
TRBV6-4	NA	TRBJ2-7	NA	CASRRLEGGHEQYF	TGTGCCAGCAGACGACTAGAGGGTGGCCACGAGCAGTACTTC
TRBV5-1	NA	TRBJ1-1	NA	CASSLGPLGGNTEAFF	TGCGCCAGCAGCTTGGGGCCATTGGGGGGGAACACTGAAGCTTTCTTT
TRBV3-1	NA	TRBJ2-5	NA	CASSQDGLDSKETQYF	TGTGCCAGCAGCCAAGATGGGTTGGACTCAAAAGAGACCCAGTACTTC
TRBV5-1	NA	TRBJ2-7	NA	CASSLAQGRINEQYF	TGCGCCAGCAGCTTGGCTCAGGGGAGGATCAACGAGCAGTACTTC
TRBV21-1	NA	TRBJ2-5	NA	CASSKAQGIQSETQYF	TGTGCCAGCAGCAAAGCACAGGGAATCCAATCCGAGACCCAGTACTTC
TRBV5-6	TRBD2	TRBJ2-3	many	CASSLPSGGPPLAQYF	TGTGCCAGCAGCTTACCTAGCGGGGGCCCCCCTTTGGCGCAGTATTTT
TRBV12-3/TRBV12-4	TRBD1	TRBJ1-4	NA	CASKRQGDYEKLFF	TGTGCCAGCAAAAGACAGGGGGACTATGAAAAACTGTTTTTT
TRBV12-3/TRBV12-4	NA	TRBJ1-2	NA	CASSPYGQTGYTF	TGTGCCAGCAGTCCCTATGGGCAGACTGGCTACACCTTC
TRBV20-1	NA	TRBJ2-3	few	CSRSRGGTDTQYF	TGCAGTCGCTCTCGGGGTGGCACAGATACGCAGTATTTT
TRBV7-8	TRBD2	TRBJ2-3	few	CASSLEAGGLAQYF	TGTGCCAGCAGCTTAGAAGCGGGAGGCCTTGCGCAGTATTTT
TRBV20-1	NA	TRBJ1-6	NA	CSARSDSYNSPLHF	TGCAGTGCTAGGTCGGACTCCTATAATTCACCCCTCCACTTT
TRBV5-1	NA	TRBJ1-6	few	CASSPYEGRPLHF	TGCGCCAGCAGCCCGTATGAGGGACGACCCCTCCACTTT
TRBV29-1	TRBD1	TRBJ1-2	few	CSVQNRDRNYGYTF	TGCAGCGTTCAAAACCGGGACAGGAACTATGGCTACACCTTC
TRBV6-2/TRBV6-3	NA	TRBJ2-7	NA	CASSYADRGEQYF	TGTGCCAGCAGTTACGCGGACAGAGGAGAGCAGTACTTC
TRBV3-1	NA	TRBJ2-5	NA	CASSQEIGKTQYF	TGTGCCAGCAGCCAAGAAATTGGGAAGACCCAGTACTTC
TRBV5-6	TRBD2	TRBJ2-5	few	CASMSAGGRGETQYF	TGTGCCAGCATGAGTGCGGGAGGCCGGGGGGAGACCCAGTACTTC
TRBV15	NA	TRBJ2-2	NA	CATSRGVLGGTGELFF	TGTGCCACCAGCAGGGGGGTTCTAGGGGGGACCGGGGAGCTGTTTTTT
TRBV27	TRBD2	TRBJ2-7	few	CASSGAGSGHEQYF	TGTGCCAGCAGTGGAGCGGGATCAGGCCACGAGCAGTACTTC
TRBV10-3	TRBD1	TRBJ2-1	NA	CAISGPSRDRVSSSF	TGTGCCATCAGTGGGCCGTCCCGGGACAGGGTATCCTCTTCCTTC
TRBV20-1	NA	TRBJ2-5	NA	CSARARGFKGTQYF	TGCAGTGCTAGGGCCCGGGGGTTCAAGGGGACCCAGTACTTC